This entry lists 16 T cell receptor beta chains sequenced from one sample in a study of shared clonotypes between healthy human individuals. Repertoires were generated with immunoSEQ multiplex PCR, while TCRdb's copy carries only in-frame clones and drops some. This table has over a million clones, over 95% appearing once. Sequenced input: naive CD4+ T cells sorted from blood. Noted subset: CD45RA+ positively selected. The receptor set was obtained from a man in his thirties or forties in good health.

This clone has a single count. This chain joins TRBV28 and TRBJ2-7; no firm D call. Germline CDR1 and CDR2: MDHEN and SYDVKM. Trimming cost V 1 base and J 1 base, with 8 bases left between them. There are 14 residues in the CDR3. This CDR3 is CASSLFLNSYEQYF. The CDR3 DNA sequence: TGTGCCAGCAGTTTATTCCTGAATTCCTACGAGCAGTACTTC.

DNA for the CDR3: TGTGCCAGCAGCTTGGCAGGGGATACCGGGGAGCTGTTTTTT. Translated, it gives CASSLAGDTGELFF. The genes are TRBV11-3 and TRBJ2-2; possibly TRBD1 for D (6 bases). The CDR3 contains 14 residues. The V end was cut by 3 bases, the J end by 5 bases, with 10 bases between. Per germline, CDR1 SGHNT and CDR2 YENEEA.

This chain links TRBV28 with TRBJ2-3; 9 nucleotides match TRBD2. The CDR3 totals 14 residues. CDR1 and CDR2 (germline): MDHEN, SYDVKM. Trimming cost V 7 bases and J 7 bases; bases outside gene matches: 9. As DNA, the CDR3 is TGTGCCAGCACAGGGACTAGCTCCGTGTATACGCAGTATTTT. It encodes CASTGTSSVYTQYF. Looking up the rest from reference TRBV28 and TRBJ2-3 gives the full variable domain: DVKVTQSSRYLVKRTGEKVFLECVQDMDHENMFWYRQDPGLGLRLIYFSYDVKMKEKGDIPEGYSVSREKKERFSLILESASTNQTSMYLCASTGTSSVYTQYFGPGTRLTVL.

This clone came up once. The CDR3 region is CASSYQGRSNEKLFF. The DNA of the CDR3 is TGTGCCAGCAGTTACCAAGGGCGATCTAATGAAAAACTGTTTTTT. The rearrangement uses TRBV6-5 and TRBJ1-4; D gene uncertain. This CDR3 comprises 15 residues. The V and J ends lost 2 bases and 3 bases respectively, with 10 bases between them. CDR1 and CDR2 from the germline V gene are MNHEY and SVGAGI.

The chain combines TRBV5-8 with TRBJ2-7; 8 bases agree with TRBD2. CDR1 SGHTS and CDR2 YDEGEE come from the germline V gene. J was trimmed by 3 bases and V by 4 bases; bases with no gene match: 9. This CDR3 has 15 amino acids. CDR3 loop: CASSRGGLGSYEQYF. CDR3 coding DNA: TGTGCCAGCAGCCGGGGGGGACTAGGGAGCTACGAGCAGTACTTC.

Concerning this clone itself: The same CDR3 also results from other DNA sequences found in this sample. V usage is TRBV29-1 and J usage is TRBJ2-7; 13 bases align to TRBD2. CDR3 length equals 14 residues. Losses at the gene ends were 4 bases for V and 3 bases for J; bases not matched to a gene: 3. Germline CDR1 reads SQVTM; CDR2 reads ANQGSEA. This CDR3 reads CSVGGLAGNYEQYF. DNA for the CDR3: TGCAGCGTTGGGGGACTAGCGGGGAACTACGAGCAGTACTTC.

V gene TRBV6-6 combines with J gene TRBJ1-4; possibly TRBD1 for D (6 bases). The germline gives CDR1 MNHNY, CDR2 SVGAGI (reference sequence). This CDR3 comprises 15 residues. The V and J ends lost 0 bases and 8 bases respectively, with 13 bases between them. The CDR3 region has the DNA TGTGCCAGCAGTTACTCTTACAGGGTCGAAGAAAAACTGTTTTTT. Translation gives CASSYSYRVEEKLFF.

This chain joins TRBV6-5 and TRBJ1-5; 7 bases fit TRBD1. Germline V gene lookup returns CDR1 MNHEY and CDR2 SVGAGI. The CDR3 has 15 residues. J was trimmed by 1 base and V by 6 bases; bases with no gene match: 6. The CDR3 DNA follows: TGTGCCAGCAGAGCCGACAGGGAGAGCAATCAGCCCCAGCATTTT. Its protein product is CASRADRESNQPQHF.

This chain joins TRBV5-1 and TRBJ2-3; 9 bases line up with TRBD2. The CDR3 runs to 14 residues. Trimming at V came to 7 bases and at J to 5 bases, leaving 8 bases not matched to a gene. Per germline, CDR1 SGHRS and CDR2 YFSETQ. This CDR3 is CASGFSGSGDTQYF. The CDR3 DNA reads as TGCGCCAGCGGATTTAGCGGGAGTGGAGATACGCAGTATTTT.

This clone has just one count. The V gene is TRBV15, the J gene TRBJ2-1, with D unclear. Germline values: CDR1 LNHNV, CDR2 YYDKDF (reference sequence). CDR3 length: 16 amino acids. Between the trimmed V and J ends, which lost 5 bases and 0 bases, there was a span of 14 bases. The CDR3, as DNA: TGTGCCACCAGCCCCGATCGGGCGAGCTCCTACAATGAGCAGTTCTTC. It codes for CATSPDRASSYNEQFF.

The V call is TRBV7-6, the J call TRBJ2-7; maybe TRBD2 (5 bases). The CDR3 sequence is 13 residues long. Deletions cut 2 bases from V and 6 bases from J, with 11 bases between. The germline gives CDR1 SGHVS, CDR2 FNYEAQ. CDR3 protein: CASSLSEGGEQYF. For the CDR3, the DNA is TGTGCCAGCAGCTTAAGTGAGGGTGGCGAGCAGTACTTC.

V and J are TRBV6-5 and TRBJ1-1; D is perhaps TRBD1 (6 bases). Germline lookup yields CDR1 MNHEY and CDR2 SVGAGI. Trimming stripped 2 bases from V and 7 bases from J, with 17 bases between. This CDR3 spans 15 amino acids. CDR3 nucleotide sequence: TGTGCCAGCAGTTACAGGGGGAGAAGAAATTTTGAAGCTTTCTTT. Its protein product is CASSYRGRRNFEAFF.

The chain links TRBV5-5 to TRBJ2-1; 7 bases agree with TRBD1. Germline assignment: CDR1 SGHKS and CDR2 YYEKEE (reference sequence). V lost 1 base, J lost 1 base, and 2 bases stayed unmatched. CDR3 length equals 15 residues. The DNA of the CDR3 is TGTGCCAGCAGCTTGCCAGGGGGATCCTACAATGAGCAGTTCTTC. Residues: CASSLPGGSYNEQFF.

This chain's CDR3 is CAWRGTGGYEQFF. The CDR3 DNA follows: TGTGCCTGGAGGGGGACAGGGGGCTATGAGCAGTTCTTC. This sequence joins TRBV30 and TRBJ2-1; 12 positions agree with TRBD1. CDR1 and CDR2 (germline): GTSNPN, SVGIG (reference sequence). The CDR3 consists of 13 residues. The V segment lost 3 bases and the J segment 8 bases; nucleotides outside the gene matches: 2.

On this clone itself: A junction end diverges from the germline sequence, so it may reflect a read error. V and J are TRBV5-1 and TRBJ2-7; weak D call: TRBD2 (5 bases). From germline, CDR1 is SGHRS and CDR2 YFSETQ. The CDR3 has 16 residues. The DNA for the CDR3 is TGCGCCAGCAGCTTGTCGAGCCGAGCCGGACTCGACCCTCCTCTCTTC. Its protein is CASSLSSRAGLDPPLF. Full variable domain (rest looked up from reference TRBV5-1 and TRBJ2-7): KAGVTQTPRYLIKTRGQQVTLSCSPISGHRSVSWYQQTPGQGLQFLFEYFSETQRNKGNFPGRFSGRQFSNSRSEMNVSTLELGDSALYLCASSLSSRAGLDPPLFGPGTRLTVT.

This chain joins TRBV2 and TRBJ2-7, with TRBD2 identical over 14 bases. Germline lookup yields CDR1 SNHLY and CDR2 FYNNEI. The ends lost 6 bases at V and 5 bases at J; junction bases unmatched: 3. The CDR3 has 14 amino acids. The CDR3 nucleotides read TGTGCCAGCAGCGGGACTAGCGGGAGTAACGAGCAGTACTTC. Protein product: CASSGTSGSNEQYF.